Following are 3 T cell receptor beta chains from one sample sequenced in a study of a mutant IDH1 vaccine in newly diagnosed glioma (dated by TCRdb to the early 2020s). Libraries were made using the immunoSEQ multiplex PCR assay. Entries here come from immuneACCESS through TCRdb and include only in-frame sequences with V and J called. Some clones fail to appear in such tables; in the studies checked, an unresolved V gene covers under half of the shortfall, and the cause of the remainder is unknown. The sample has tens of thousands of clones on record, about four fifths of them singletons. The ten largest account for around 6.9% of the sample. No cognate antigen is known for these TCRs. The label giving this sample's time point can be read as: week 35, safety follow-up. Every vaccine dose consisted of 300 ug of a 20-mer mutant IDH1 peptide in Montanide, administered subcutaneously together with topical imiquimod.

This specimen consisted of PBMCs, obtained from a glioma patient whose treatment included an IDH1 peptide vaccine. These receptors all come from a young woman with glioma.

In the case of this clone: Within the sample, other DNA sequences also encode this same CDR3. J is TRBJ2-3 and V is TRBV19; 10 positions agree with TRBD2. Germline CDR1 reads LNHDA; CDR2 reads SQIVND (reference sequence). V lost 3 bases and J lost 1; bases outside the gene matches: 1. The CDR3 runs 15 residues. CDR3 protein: CASSILAGGTDTQYF. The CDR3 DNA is TGTGCCAGTAGTATCCTAGCGGGAGGCACAGATACGCAGTATTTT.

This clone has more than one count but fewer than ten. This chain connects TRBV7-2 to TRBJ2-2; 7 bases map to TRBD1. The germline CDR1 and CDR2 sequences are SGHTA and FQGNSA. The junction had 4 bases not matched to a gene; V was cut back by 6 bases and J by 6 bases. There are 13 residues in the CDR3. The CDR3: CASRVQGPGELFF. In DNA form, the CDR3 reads TGTGCCAGCAGGGTACAGGGGCCCGGGGAGCTGTTTTTT.

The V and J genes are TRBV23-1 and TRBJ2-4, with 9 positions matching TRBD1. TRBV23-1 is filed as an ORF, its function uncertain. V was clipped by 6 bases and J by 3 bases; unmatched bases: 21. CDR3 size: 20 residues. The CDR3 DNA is TGCGCCAGCAGCCCTTTTGGGGCCATTCGGACAGGGGAGGTCAAAAACATTCAGTACTTC. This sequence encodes CASSPFGAIRTGEVKNIQYF.